Listed here is a single T cell receptor beta chain. Its antigen is currently unknown. Stated treatment: some 20 received Ad26.COV2.S at low or high dose, single or two shots; a few received placebo; per-sample allocation not given. Specimen acquisition occurred on day 63 following the initial vaccine or placebo injection. An adult donor aged 18-55 years was enrolled in Boston. In the vaccine, an Ad26 vector expressed the SARS-CoV-2 spike of the Wuhan strain. The data stem from a study of Ad26.COV2.S vaccination and SARS-CoV-2 variants. Findings and caveats of the study: Vaccine recipients had higher spike-specific TCR breadth than placebo recipients. Reported post-vaccination CD8+ and CD4+ T cell responses to spike showed substantial breadth.

Germline CDR1 reads SNHLY; CDR2 reads FYNNEI. The CDR3 consists of 13 residues. V shed 6 bases and J shed 5 bases, with 11 bases lying between them. Libraries were prepared by immunoSEQ multiplex PCR; TCRdb keeps only in-frame clonotypes and omits some of them. This table has hundreds of thousands of clones, 87% appearing once. This receptor was taken from a person between 18 and 60 years old who received the Ad26.COV2.S COVID-19 vaccine or a placebo. Specimen: peripheral blood, collected in a trial of Ad26.COV2.S vaccine versus placebo. The chain recombines TRBV2 with TRBJ1-5, with D unclear. The CDR3 DNA reads TGTGCCAGCAGCTTCGGGGAGCATCAGCCCCAGCATTTT. As protein: CASSFGEHQPQHF.